These 6 T cell receptor beta chains share one sample of origin, sequenced in a study of blood T cells in healthy people across ages. For the second PCR, which ran for roughly 6 to 12 cycles, a sample-barcoded 5' primer and a J-beta primer mix were used. TCRdb recomputed calls from the 5' RACE reads with MiXCR, one row per CDR3 protein. The data contain roughly 1,000,000 distinct CDR3 sequences, 25% of them singletons. A further study also used this sample, focusing on T cells of mothers and their children.

Specimen: blood. The receptors shown here come from a girl aged 2 to 9 in good health.

This clonotype was seen more than once but under ten times. This may stem from a read error, because a much larger clone lies one nucleotide away. CDR3 DNA sequence: TGCGCCAGCAGCCAAGACTACACCGGGGAGCTGCTTTTT. Amino acids: CASSQDYTGELLF. This rearrangement joins TRBV4-1 to TRBJ2-2; TRBD2 might be the D (5 bases). The CDR3 consists of 13 residues. Per germline, CDR1 MGHRA and CDR2 YSYEKL.

The CDR3 coding sequence is TGTGCCAGTCAAACCGGGGTGCCCGAGACCCAGTACTTC. As protein: CASQTGVPETQYF. V is TRBV11-2 and J is TRBJ2-5; tentatively, D is TRBD2 (5 bases). CDR3 size: 13 residues. V lost 9 bases, J lost 5 bases, and 16 bases lay in between. CDR1 is SGHAT and CDR2 is FQNNGV in the germline V gene.

The CDR3 here is CSVPGQGATPLHF. DNA of the CDR3: TGCAGCGTTCCGGGACAGGGGGCGACACCCCTCCACTTT. The chain has TRBV29-1 and TRBJ1-6; 12 bases are a match to TRBD1. The V and J ends lost 5 bases and 11 bases, in that order; junction bases with no gene match: 4. In germline, CDR1 is SQVTM, CDR2 ANQGSEA. This CDR3 spans 13 amino acids.

The table lists this clonotype with a few counts. V and J are TRBV28 and TRBJ1-5; TRBD1 is a possible D gene (6 bases). This CDR3 region has 15 residues. Per the germline V gene, CDR1 is MDHEN and CDR2 is SYDVKM. V dropped 7 bases and J dropped 0 bases, with 13 bases sitting between them. CDR3 nucleotide sequence: TGTGCCAGCACCACGGGGGCATATAGCAATCAGCCCCAGCATTTT. Residues: CASTTGAYSNQPQHF.

The J gene is TRBJ2-5, the V gene TRBV4-3, with 8 bases identical to TRBD1. With the DNA end fitting TRBJ2-7 better, the J assignment may be wrong. CDR1 and CDR2 from the germline V gene are LGHNA and YSLEER. The length of the CDR3 is 14 residues. CDR3 nucleotides: TGCGCCAGCAGCCAAGACAGGGGGCTTAACGAGCAGTACTTC. Its protein product is CASSQDRGLNEQYF.

The V call is TRBV4-1, the J call TRBJ2-7, with D possibly TRBD1 on 6 matching bases. V dropped 5 bases and J dropped 7 bases, with 24 bases sitting between them. This CDR3 has 16 amino acids. The germline CDR1 and CDR2 sequences are MGHRA and YSYEKL. CDR3 DNA: TGCGCCAGCAGCTGGGGCAGGGGCACCACCTTGGGGGAGCAGTACTTC. This gives the protein CASSWGRGTTLGEQYF.